These T cell receptor beta chains were read from a single sample in a study of CD8 T cells in ankylosing spondylitis. One entry per CDR3 protein, called by TCRdb with MiXCR from the 5' RACE reads. The data hold fewer than 550,000 distinct CDR3 sequences, with approximately 5.3% observed a single time. Source material: blood, either unsorted or a sorted T cell fraction (not recorded which). These receptors all come from a male donor with ankylosing spondylitis. Both conserved end residues are part of each CDR3. The order of the fields is J gene, D gene, V gene, clone size, CDR3 DNA, CDR3 protein. The D gene is left open where the match is weak. A clone size is listed for some rows: how often the clone was seen (once, few, many), or a class if it is expanded.

J gene: TRBJ1-2
D gene: -
V gene: TRBV20-1
clone size: many
CDR3 DNA: TGCAGTGCTAGAGAAAAGGAAGGACACTATGGCTACACCTTC
CDR3 protein: CSAREKEGHYGYTF

J gene: TRBJ1-1
D gene: TRBD1
V gene: TRBV10-3
clone size: many
CDR3 DNA: TGTGCCATCAGGGCGGGACAGAGAGAGGATGAAGCTTTCTTT
CDR3 protein: CAIRAGQREDEAFF

J gene: TRBJ1-1
D gene: TRBD1
V gene: TRBV29-1
clone size: many
CDR3 DNA: TGCAGCGTCGGACAGGGGACTCTGAACACTGAAGCTTTCTTT
CDR3 protein: CSVGQGTLNTEAFF

J gene: TRBJ2-5
D gene: TRBD2
V gene: TRBV12-3/TRBV12-4
clone size: many
CDR3 DNA: TGTGCCAGCAGTTTCCCTAGCGGGGGACAAGAGACCCAGTACTTC
CDR3 protein: CASSFPSGGQETQYF

J gene: TRBJ1-2
D gene: -
V gene: TRBV5-5
clone size: many
CDR3 DNA: TGTGCCAGCACCCCGTTGGGGTCCTATGGCTACACCTTC
CDR3 protein: CASTPLGSYGYTF

J gene: TRBJ2-7
D gene: -
V gene: TRBV6-1
clone size: -
CDR3 DNA: TGTGCCAGCAGCCAAACCCAGGGATATGGCGAGCAGTACTTC
CDR3 protein: CASSQTQGYGEQYF

J gene: TRBJ1-1
D gene: -
V gene: TRBV24-1
clone size: many
CDR3 DNA: TGTGCCACCAGTGATGGCGGGAGAAGCACTGAAGCTTTCTTT
CDR3 protein: CATSDGGRSTEAFF

J gene: TRBJ2-1
D gene: -
V gene: TRBV4-3
clone size: many
CDR3 DNA: TGCGCCAGCAGCCATCCGGGCCGATACAATGAGCAGTTCTTC
CDR3 protein: CASSHPGRYNEQFF

J gene: TRBJ2-1
D gene: -
V gene: TRBV4-3
clone size: many
CDR3 DNA: TGCGCCAGCAGTCCCTTAGTGGGAGCCAATGAGCAGTTCTTC
CDR3 protein: CASSPLVGANEQFF

J gene: TRBJ1-1
D gene: TRBD1
V gene: TRBV4-3
clone size: many
CDR3 DNA: TGCGCCAGCAGCCCCCACTGGACAGGGGCCGTGAACACTGAAGCTTTCTTT
CDR3 protein: CASSPHWTGAVNTEAFF

J gene: TRBJ2-7
D gene: -
V gene: TRBV6-1
clone size: few
CDR3 DNA: TGTGCCAGCAGTCACCGGCCTTACTACGAGCAGTACTTC
CDR3 protein: CASSHRPYYEQYF

J gene: TRBJ1-3
D gene: -
V gene: TRBV29-1
clone size: many
CDR3 DNA: TGCAGCGCCGCCCTTGGAAACACCATATATTTT
CDR3 protein: CSAALGNTIYF

J gene: TRBJ2-5
D gene: -
V gene: TRBV7-2
clone size: many
CDR3 DNA: TGTGCCAGCAGCTTGTTGGGACTCGGGGAAGAGACCCAGTACTTC
CDR3 protein: CASSLLGLGEETQYF

J gene: TRBJ2-7
D gene: TRBD1
V gene: TRBV28
clone size: few
CDR3 DNA: TGTGCCAGCAGACCTTCCTGGGCGGACAGGCCCTCCGAGCAGTACTTC
CDR3 protein: CASRPSWADRPSEQYF

J gene: TRBJ2-7
D gene: -
V gene: TRBV7-2
clone size: few
CDR3 DNA: TGTGCCAGCAGTCCCCGAGGAGTACTGTACTACGAGCAGTACTTC
CDR3 protein: CASSPRGVLYYEQYF

J gene: TRBJ2-7
D gene: TRBD1
V gene: TRBV20-1
clone size: few
CDR3 DNA: TGCAGTGCTTCGACAGGGGAACACTACATCGAGCAGTACTTC
CDR3 protein: CSASTGEHYIEQYF

J gene: TRBJ2-3
D gene: -
V gene: TRBV27
clone size: many
CDR3 DNA: TGTGCCAGCAGTCATTGGGGTCCCCGCACAGATACGCAGTATTTT
CDR3 protein: CASSHWGPRTDTQYF

J gene: TRBJ2-5
D gene: TRBD2
V gene: TRBV20-1
clone size: many
CDR3 DNA: TGCAGTGCGGGACTACCACGTCTTGGACTATTGGGGACCCAGTACTTC
CDR3 protein: CSAGLPRLGLLGTQYF

J gene: TRBJ1-5
D gene: -
V gene: TRBV28
clone size: many
CDR3 DNA: TGTGCCATACGGGGGTCGTATAGCAATCAGCCCCAGCATTTT
CDR3 protein: CAIRGSYSNQPQHF

J gene: TRBJ2-7
D gene: -
V gene: TRBV6-2/TRBV6-3
clone size: many
CDR3 DNA: TGTGCCAGCAGTTACTCGGCAGTCACCAAATCCTACGAGCAGTACTTC
CDR3 protein: CASSYSAVTKSYEQYF

J gene: TRBJ1-2
D gene: TRBD1
V gene: TRBV29-1
clone size: many
CDR3 DNA: TGCAGCGGTCACAGGGGAAACTATGGCTACACCTTC
CDR3 protein: CSGHRGNYGYTF

J gene: TRBJ2-1
D gene: -
V gene: TRBV5-1
clone size: many
CDR3 DNA: TGCGCCAGCAGCTACGGGGCCCACAATGAGCAGTTCTTC
CDR3 protein: CASSYGAHNEQFF

J gene: TRBJ1-4
D gene: -
V gene: TRBV10-3
clone size: many
CDR3 DNA: TGTGCCGTTTCGGACAGCGCAACTAATGAAAAACTGTTTTTT
CDR3 protein: CAVSDSATNEKLFF

J gene: TRBJ1-4
D gene: TRBD1
V gene: TRBV5-1
clone size: many
CDR3 DNA: TGCGCCAGCAGCCCGGACAGGGTCGGGGAAAAACTGTTTTTT
CDR3 protein: CASSPDRVGEKLFF

J gene: TRBJ2-3
D gene: -
V gene: TRBV10-3
clone size: many
CDR3 DNA: TGTGCCATCAAGGGGGGCCAGGGACCTCTGAGGACAGATACGCAGTATTTT
CDR3 protein: CAIKGGQGPLRTDTQYF

J gene: TRBJ2-7
D gene: TRBD2
V gene: TRBV20-1
clone size: few
CDR3 DNA: TGCACCGGGGGGACTAGCATTGGTCGCTCCTACGAGCAGTACTTC
CDR3 protein: CTGGTSIGRSYEQYF

J gene: TRBJ1-6
D gene: TRBD1
V gene: TRBV27
clone size: -
CDR3 DNA: TGTGCCAGCAGTCGAGGGGCCGGAACAGGGGTAGCCCTCCACTTT
CDR3 protein: CASSRGAGTGVALHF

J gene: TRBJ2-1
D gene: -
V gene: TRBV11-2
clone size: many
CDR3 DNA: TGTGCCAGCAGCCGACGACCGGAGTCCGAGCAGTTCTTC
CDR3 protein: CASSRRPESEQFF

J gene: TRBJ2-2
D gene: TRBD2
V gene: TRBV7-9
clone size: -
CDR3 DNA: TGTGCCAGCAGCCGGAGGGGCCTAGCGGTGCAGAGCGGGGAGCTGTTTTTT
CDR3 protein: CASSRRGLAVQSGELFF

J gene: TRBJ1-5
D gene: -
V gene: TRBV20-1
clone size: many
CDR3 DNA: TGCAGTGCAACGGACAAGCCGGATCAGCCCCAGCATTTT
CDR3 protein: CSATDKPDQPQHF

J gene: TRBJ2-7
D gene: -
V gene: TRBV12-3/TRBV12-4
clone size: many
CDR3 DNA: TGTGCCAGCAGTTTCCTTCCCGGGGCAGGGGAATCGGACGAGCAGTACTTC
CDR3 protein: CASSFLPGAGESDEQYF

J gene: TRBJ1-1
D gene: TRBD1
V gene: TRBV2
clone size: many
CDR3 DNA: TGTGCCAGCAGTGAAAATACAGGGGGCGCGGTCACTGAAGCTTTCTTT
CDR3 protein: CASSENTGGAVTEAFF

J gene: TRBJ1-6
D gene: TRBD1
V gene: TRBV6-1
clone size: many
CDR3 DNA: TGTGCCAGCAGTCCGGACACAGGGGGCGATTCACCCCTCCACTTT
CDR3 protein: CASSPDTGGDSPLHF

J gene: TRBJ1-1
D gene: -
V gene: TRBV14
clone size: many
CDR3 DNA: TGTGCCAGCAGCCAAGAAACGAACACTGAAGCTTTCTTT
CDR3 protein: CASSQETNTEAFF

J gene: TRBJ2-7
D gene: -
V gene: TRBV5-1
clone size: many
CDR3 DNA: TGCGCCAGCAGCTCCCGAAACAGGGACGAAAACTACGAGCAGTACTTC
CDR3 protein: CASSSRNRDENYEQYF

J gene: TRBJ1-1
D gene: -
V gene: TRBV2
clone size: many
CDR3 DNA: TGTGCCAGCAGTCTAGGGACTTTAAGGACTGAAGCTTTCTTT
CDR3 protein: CASSLGTLRTEAFF

J gene: TRBJ1-2
D gene: TRBD1
V gene: TRBV29-1
clone size: many
CDR3 DNA: TGCAGCGTTGAAGAGGTGGTCAGGGGGCCCTATGGCTACACCTTC
CDR3 protein: CSVEEVVRGPYGYTF

J gene: TRBJ2-1
D gene: -
V gene: TRBV4-3
clone size: many
CDR3 DNA: TGCGCCAGCAGCCAAGGCGTAAGCTCCTACAATGAGCAGTTCTTC
CDR3 protein: CASSQGVSSYNEQFF

J gene: TRBJ1-1
D gene: -
V gene: TRBV15
clone size: many
CDR3 DNA: TGTGCCACCAGCAGAGTACCGGGTGATCCCTTCTTT
CDR3 protein: CATSRVPGDPFF

J gene: TRBJ2-3
D gene: -
V gene: TRBV25-1
clone size: many
CDR3 DNA: TGTGCCAGCAGTGAACCGGGGCCAGATACGCAGTATTTT
CDR3 protein: CASSEPGPDTQYF

J gene: TRBJ2-1
D gene: -
V gene: TRBV20-1
clone size: many
CDR3 DNA: TGCAGTGCTAGGGGCGGATACAATGAGCAGTTCTTC
CDR3 protein: CSARGGYNEQFF

J gene: TRBJ2-3
D gene: -
V gene: TRBV20-1
clone size: many
CDR3 DNA: TGCAGTGCTAGGGTCGGGAGTCGCACAGATACGCAGTATTTT
CDR3 protein: CSARVGSRTDTQYF

J gene: TRBJ2-1
D gene: -
V gene: TRBV19
clone size: -
CDR3 DNA: TGTGCCAGTAGCCGGACGGGGGCGGGGGCCCTAAGCTCCTACAATGAGCAGTTCTTC
CDR3 protein: CASSRTGAGALSSYNEQFF

J gene: TRBJ1-3
D gene: -
V gene: TRBV7-2
clone size: many
CDR3 DNA: TGTGCCAGCAGGCGTAACGACAGAATGGAGGGGACCATATATTTT
CDR3 protein: CASRRNDRMEGTIYF

J gene: TRBJ1-5
D gene: -
V gene: TRBV9
clone size: few
CDR3 DNA: TGTGCCAGCAGCGTAGGTGGGAGGGAAAATCAGCCCCAGCATTTT
CDR3 protein: CASSVGGRENQPQHF

J gene: TRBJ1-4
D gene: -
V gene: TRBV5-1
clone size: -
CDR3 DNA: TGCGCCAGCAGCTTCCCGGACAGTGAAAAACTGTTTTTT
CDR3 protein: CASSFPDSEKLFF